Shown below are 21 T cell receptor beta chains from a single sample sequenced in a study of T cell changes during pregnancy in multiple sclerosis. The repertoire was sequenced with immunoSEQ multiplex PCR; TCRdb's copy has only in-frame clones and lacks some. The sample consists of about 58,000 clones, about 90% of them appearing once. The material was CD4+ T cells from peripheral blood mononuclear cells, obtained after pregnancy. These receptors originate from a female donor in good health, enrolled as a control in a pregnancy study.

J is TRBJ1-1 and V is TRBV5-1; D gene unclear. V was cut by 7 bases and J by 5 bases, with 9 bases left in between. The CDR3 loop spans 11 amino acids. In germline, CDR1 is SGHRS, CDR2 YFSETQ. The CDR3 protein is CASHGETEAFF. CDR3 DNA: TGCGCCAGCCACGGGGAGACTGAAGCTTTCTTT. Variable domain in full (rest from reference TRBV5-1 and TRBJ1-1): KAGVTQTPRYLIKTRGQQVTLSCSPISGHRSVSWYQQTPGQGLQFLFEYFSETQRNKGNFPGRFSGRQFSNSRSEMNVSTLELGDSALYLCASHGETEAFFGQGTRLTVV.

This clone was picked up one time. The rearrangement joins TRBV7-6 to TRBJ1-5; tentative D call: TRBD1 (6 bases). V shed 1 base and J shed 1 base, with 8 bases lying between them. There are 15 residues in the CDR3. Per germline, CDR1 SGHVS and CDR2 FNYEAQ. The CDR3 here is CASSLGTASNQPQHF. The CDR3 DNA reads as TGTGCCAGCAGCTTAGGGACAGCAAGCAATCAGCCCCAGCATTTT. Drawing the rest from reference TRBV7-6 and TRBJ1-5, the complete variable domain is GAGVSQSPRYKVTKRGQDVALRCDPISGHVSLYWYRQALGQGPEFLTYFNYEAQQDKSGLPNDRFSAERPEGSISTLTIQRTEQRDSAMYRCASSLGTASNQPQHFGDGTRLSIL.

The gene calls are TRBV7-2 and TRBJ1-1; maybe TRBD1 (6 bases). The CDR3 sequence is 14 residues long. V was shortened by 6 bases and J by 3 bases, with 14 bases between the two germline ends. Germline lookup yields CDR1 SGHTA and CDR2 FQGNSA. In DNA form, the CDR3 reads TGTGCCAGCAGGGAGCGGGGGGCTGACACTGAAGCTTTCTTT. Translated: CASRERGADTEAFF.

J is TRBJ1-3 and V is TRBV6-6; maybe TRBD1 (5 bases). V dropped 2 bases and J dropped 0 bases, with 8 bases sitting between them. The CDR3 runs to 15 residues. From germline, CDR1 is MNHNY and CDR2 SVGAGI (reference sequence). This CDR3 is CASSYRQSSGNTIYF. The CDR3 coding sequence is TGTGCCAGCAGTTACCGACAGAGCTCTGGAAACACCATATATTTT.

This chain links TRBV5-6 with TRBJ2-3; D not resolved. The CDR3 runs 15 residues. V was pared by 0 bases and J by 3 bases, with 11 bases between. CDR1 and CDR2 (germline): SGHDT, YYEEEE. This chain's CDR3 is CASSLAWQSTDTQYF. The CDR3 DNA reads TGTGCCAGCAGCTTGGCCTGGCAGTCGACAGATACGCAGTATTTT.

This clone was observed a handful of times. The chain is built from TRBV7-9 and TRBJ2-7; 8 bases line up with TRBD1. With V trimmed by 5 bases and J by 3 bases, 6 bases remained unmatched. The length of the CDR3 is 14 residues. Germline assignment: CDR1 SEHNR and CDR2 FQNEAQ (reference sequence). The CDR3 reads CASSGGGTGYEQYF. The DNA for the CDR3 is TGTGCCAGCAGCGGAGGTGGGACAGGCTACGAGCAGTACTTC.

CDR3 nucleotides: TGTGCCAGCAGCGTCGGCGGGGGGGTGGTAGAGACCCAGTACTTC. Translation gives CASSVGGGVVETQYF. The V gene is TRBV9, the J gene TRBJ2-5; 9 bases map to TRBD2. From germline, CDR1 is SGDLS and CDR2 YYNGEE. The CDR3 has 15 residues. V was clipped by 2 bases and J by 4 bases; unmatched bases: 6.

The genes are TRBV9 and TRBJ2-7; D perhaps matches TRBD2 (6 bases). CDR1 and CDR2 from the germline V gene are SGDLS and YYNGEE. The V gene lost 2 bases and the J gene lost 2 bases, with 11 bases spanning the gap. This CDR3 has 14 amino acids. CDR3 region: CASSVTSTAYEQYF. The CDR3 DNA reads as TGTGCCAGCAGCGTGACTAGTACCGCCTACGAGCAGTACTTC.

The chain employs TRBV7-2 and TRBJ2-1; 12 bases agree with TRBD2. CDR1 is SGHTA and CDR2 is FQGNSA in the germline V gene. Unmatched junction bases numbered 11, after V lost 4 bases and J lost 4 bases. The CDR3 length is 18 residues. The DNA for the CDR3 is TGTGCCAGCAGCTCGAAGGGCACTAGCGGGGGGTCATACAATGAGCAGTTCTTC. Translation gives CASSSKGTSGGSYNEQFF.

This chain uses TRBV6-4 with TRBJ1-6, with D unresolved. The length of the CDR3 is 14 residues. Germline V gene sequence: CDR1 MRHNA, CDR2 SNTAGT. V lost 6 bases to trimming and J lost 7 bases, with 13 bases between them. The CDR3 spells CASRPEPGNSPLHF. CDR3 nucleotide sequence: TGTGCCAGCAGGCCGGAGCCCGGCAATTCACCCCTCCACTTT.

This rearrangement joins TRBV11-1 to TRBJ2-5; TRBD2 might be the D (5 bases). V lost 5 bases and J lost 1, with 8 bases in between. Germline V gives CDR1 SGHAT, CDR2 FQDESV (reference sequence). The CDR3 runs 13 residues. The CDR3: CASSPGIQETQYF. The CDR3 DNA reads as TGTGCCAGCAGCCCCGGGATCCAAGAGACCCAGTACTTC.

V and J are TRBV15 and TRBJ2-3; 13 bases line up with TRBD2. With V trimmed by 0 bases and J by 4 bases, 4 bases remained unmatched. In germline, CDR1 is LNHNV, CDR2 YYDKDF (reference sequence). This CDR3 has 17 amino acids. CDR3 region: CATSRDRTSGGADTQYF. The CDR3 DNA follows: TGTGCCACCAGCAGAGATAGGACTAGCGGGGGAGCAGATACGCAGTATTTT.

The genes are TRBV9 and TRBJ2-1; perhaps TRBD1 as D (6 bases). This CDR3 spans 15 amino acids. Trimming took off 3 bases at V and 4 bases at J, with 14 bases between the two ends. CDR1 SGDLS and CDR2 YYNGEE come from the germline V gene. CDR3 nucleotides: TGTGCCAGCAGCGAGGGGGAAGGAGCTTACAATGAGCAGTTCTTC. Its protein is CASSEGEGAYNEQFF.

The J gene is TRBJ2-1, the V gene TRBV6-1; TRBD1 agrees at 8 bases. Germline-derived CDR1 and CDR2 are MNHNS and SASEGT. The CDR3 extends over 16 amino acids. J was trimmed by 7 bases and V by 4 bases; bases with no gene match: 12. Written as DNA, the CDR3 is TGTGCCAGCAGTGGTGCGGACAGGGCGGGCAGGAATGAGCAGTTCTTC. This encodes CASSGADRAGRNEQFF.

The gene calls are TRBV6-4 and TRBJ1-2; 8 bases align to TRBD1. The CDR3 totals 15 residues. J gave up 8 bases and V 3 bases, and 11 bases lay outside the gene matches. CDR1 and CDR2 (germline): MRHNA, SNTAGT. The CDR3 sequence: CASSEGQGRGRGYTF. CDR3 bases: TGTGCCAGCAGTGAAGGACAGGGAAGAGGCCGGGGCTACACCTTC.

V is TRBV9 and J is TRBJ1-3; no clear D gene. CDR3 length equals 14 residues. The germline V and J ends were trimmed by 2 bases and 4 bases, with 10 bases remaining between them. In germline, CDR1 is SGDLS, CDR2 YYNGEE. CDR3 DNA: TGTGCCAGCAGCGTCGAGAGGGCCGGAAACACCATATATTTT. Its protein product is CASSVERAGNTIYF.

This sequence joins TRBV4-3 and TRBJ1-2; D gene unclear. The CDR3 spans 15 residues. V dropped 0 bases and J dropped 0 bases, with 8 bases sitting between them. Germline V CDR1 and CDR2: LGHNA, YSLEER. Here the CDR3 reads CASSQDTGTNYGYTF. The DNA for the CDR3 is TGCGCCAGCAGCCAAGACACCGGTACTAACTATGGCTACACCTTC.

The chain's CDR3 is CASSLFRGSYEQYF. The CDR3 bases are TGTGCCAGCAGCTTATTTCGGGGGTCCTACGAGCAGTACTTC. The V gene is TRBV11-3, the J gene TRBJ2-7, with D possibly being TRBD2 (6 bases). The length of the CDR3 is 14 residues. Germline CDR1 is SGHNT and CDR2 is YENEEA. V shed 2 bases and J shed 1 base, with 9 bases lying between them.

The chain recombines TRBV11-2 with TRBJ2-2; D is possibly TRBD2 (5 bases). The CDR3 is made up of 14 amino acids. The V end was cut by 2 bases, the J end by 7 bases, with 11 bases between. Germline-derived CDR1 and CDR2 are SGHAT and FQNNGV. Here the CDR3 DNA reads TGTGCCAGCAGCTTAAGAGGGTTAGGCGGGGAGCTGTTTTTT. It yields the protein CASSLRGLGGELFF.

This clone was found a few times. The V gene is TRBV7-2, the J gene TRBJ2-5, with TRBD2 matching 7 bases. In germline, CDR1 is SGHTA, CDR2 FQGNSA. The CDR3 has 14 residues. The junction had 3 bases not matched to a gene; V was cut back by 1 base and J by 4 bases. The CDR3 region is CASSLGGGLETQYF. DNA of the CDR3: TGTGCCAGCAGCTTAGGGGGGGGGTTAGAGACCCAGTACTTC.

The chain uses TRBV9 and TRBJ2-5, with 8 positions matching TRBD2. This CDR3 is 15 amino acids long. Germline V gives CDR1 SGDLS, CDR2 YYNGEE. The V and J ends lost 4 bases and 5 bases, in that order; junction bases with no gene match: 10. CDR3 loop: CASSFLGGGGETQYF. The CDR3 DNA is TGTGCCAGCAGCTTCCTCGGGGGGGGAGGGGAGACCCAGTACTTC. The entire variable domain, with the rest obtained from reference TRBV9 and TRBJ2-5, is as follows: DSGVTQTPKHLITATGQRVTLRCSPRSGDLSVYWYQQSLDQGLQFLIQYYNGEERAKGNILERFSAQQFPDLHSELNLSSLELGDSALYFCASSFLGGGGETQYFGPGTRLLVL.